Below, 13 T cell receptor beta chains from the same sample are listed, as sequenced in a study of human T cells and chemical hapten exposure. Regarding time point: pre-sensitization, week 0. Indicated treatment: therapeutic diphenylcyclopropenone sensitization with weekly scalp DPC. MiXCR was run by TCRdb on the RACE reads, yielding one entry per CDR3 protein. The table has under 90,000 distinct CDR3 sequences, roughly 8.8% seen once. Sequencing used whole blood, obtained in connection with sensitization to the hapten diphenylcyclopropenone (DPC). The source of these receptors is a woman between 35 and 50 years old with alopecia areata. Some clones in this sample may be carry-over from other donors' samples.

This clonotype appeared many times. The chain employs TRBV29-1 and TRBJ2-1, with 7 bases identical to TRBD1. The CDR3 loop spans 13 amino acids. V was clipped by 5 bases and J by 3 bases; unmatched bases: 4. Looked up from germline, CDR1 is SQVTM and CDR2 is ANQGSEA. CDR3 sequence (DNA): TGCAGCGTTACAGGGGTAGACTACAATGAGCAGTTCTTC. Protein product: CSVTGVDYNEQFF.

This clonotype was seen many times. The chain links TRBV9 to TRBJ1-1; D is possibly TRBD1 (6 bases). The CDR3 runs to 13 residues. V was clipped by 3 bases and J by 1 base, with 7 bases between them. Germline V CDR1 and CDR2: SGDLS, YYNGEE. The CDR3 is CASSEGQNTEAFF. Written as DNA, the CDR3 is TGTGCCAGCAGCGAGGGACAGAACACTGAAGCTTTCTTT.

V and J are TRBV12-3 or TRBV12-4 and TRBJ1-2; 9 bases fit TRBD1. V lost 6 bases, J lost 6 bases, and 11 bases stayed unmatched. CDR3 length equals 15 residues. The CDR3 is CASRERGQGINGYTF. CDR3 DNA sequence: TGTGCCAGCAGAGAGAGGGGACAGGGTATTAATGGCTACACCTTC.

Notes on this clonotype: This could be a read error, since a much larger clone is one nucleotide away. The chain couples TRBV12-3 or TRBV12-4 to TRBJ2-4, with D perhaps TRBD2 (5 bases). Trimming removed 3 bases from V and 2 bases from J, with 11 bases in between. There are 15 residues in the CDR3. The CDR3 sequence is CASSFHSGTKNIQYF. DNA for the CDR3: TGTGCCAGCAGTTTCCACTCGGGAACCAAAAACATTCAGTACTTC.

This clonotype has at least ten counts. This chain links TRBV7-9 with TRBJ2-1; D might be TRBD2 (5 bases). The germline V and J ends were trimmed by 8 bases and 8 bases, with 16 bases remaining between them. The CDR3 is 13 amino acids. Germline assignment: CDR1 SEHNR and CDR2 FQNEAQ (reference sequence). The CDR3 nucleotides read TGTGCCAGCCGAAGTTCCGGGATTTATGAGCAGTTCTTC. It yields the protein CASRSSGIYEQFF.

This chain uses TRBV4-2 with TRBJ1-1, with D perhaps matching TRBD1 (6 bases). This CDR3 spans 17 amino acids. Trimming stripped 0 bases from V and 3 bases from J, with 17 bases between. Germline V gene lookup returns CDR1 LGHNA and CDR2 YNFKEQ. CDR3 DNA: TGTGCCAGCAGCCAAGATCTTTGGGACAAGTCAGACACTGAAGCTTTCTTT. The encoded protein is CASSQDLWDKSDTEAFF.

The chain links TRBV7-2 to TRBJ2-5; D may be TRBD2 (6 bases). Germline CDR1 SGHTA, CDR2 FQGNSA. The ends were cut back, 5 bases at V and 4 bases at J, with 20 bases in the middle. The CDR3 has 16 residues. The CDR3 here is CASSHPRGEIRETQYF. DNA of the CDR3: TGTGCCAGCAGCCACCCCCGCGGGGAGATTAGAGAGACCCAGTACTTC. The entire variable domain, with the rest obtained from reference TRBV7-2 and TRBJ2-5, is as follows: GAGVSQSPSNKVTEKGKDVELRCDPISGHTALYWYRQSLGQGLEFLIYFQGNSAPDKSGLPSDRFSAERTGGSVSTLTIQRTQQEDSAVYLCASSHPRGEIRETQYFGPGTRLLVL.

This clonotype was observed a single time. A much larger clone differs from this one at a single base, so this may be a read error. The J gene is TRBJ2-7, the V gene TRBV5-1; D may be TRBD1 (6 bases). The length of the CDR3 is 14 residues. Trimming removed 2 bases at V and 1 base at J, with 10 bases between. Germline V gene lookup returns CDR1 SGHRS and CDR2 YFSETQ. The CDR3 DNA follows: TGCGCCAGCAGCTTCGAAGGGACATCCTACGAGCAGTACTTC. Translating gives CASSFEGTSYEQYF.

Ten or more counts support this clonotype. This chain joins TRBV5-5 and TRBJ2-2; D might be TRBD1 or TRBD2, each matching 5 bases. This CDR3 has 16 amino acids. With 2 bases removed from V and 4 bases from J, the gap between germline ends came to 15 bases. The germline gives CDR1 SGHKS, CDR2 YYEKEE (reference sequence). The CDR3 region is CASSFPGTPRTGELFF. CDR3 DNA: TGTGCCAGCAGCTTCCCCGGGACCCCGCGCACCGGGGAGCTGTTTTTT. Together with reference TRBV5-5 and TRBJ2-2, the CDR3 gives the full variable domain: DAGVTQSPTHLIKTRGQQVTLRCSPISGHKSVSWYQQVLGQGPQFIFQYYEKEERGRGNFPDRFSARQFPNYSSELNVNALLLGDSALYLCASSFPGTPRTGELFFGEGSRLTVL.

This clonotype was found a few times. The V and J genes are TRBV9 and TRBJ2-7; 15 nucleotides agree with TRBD2. V gave up 2 bases and J gave up 6 bases; unmatched junction bases: 6. This CDR3 comprises 16 residues. CDR1 SGDLS and CDR2 YYNGEE come from the germline V gene. The CDR3, as DNA: TGTGCCAGCAGCGTGGGACTAGCGGGGGGCCTTAGCGAGCAGTACTTC. Translating it yields CASSVGLAGGLSEQYF.

Comments on this clonotype: A read error may explain this, as a much larger clone is one base away. The chain carries TRBV7-2 and TRBJ2-2; D may be TRBD2 (6 bases). CDR3 length equals 14 residues. Germline CDR1 and CDR2: SGHTA and FQGNSA. V dropped 5 bases and J dropped 6 bases, with 13 bases sitting between them. CDR3 sequence: CASSPGTPPGELFF. CDR3 DNA: TGTGCCAGCAGCCCCGGGACTCCGCCCGGGGAGCTGTTTTTT.

The V gene is TRBV7-8, the J gene TRBJ2-1; D may be TRBD1 or TRBD2 (6 bases each). This CDR3 comprises 14 residues. Germline-derived CDR1 and CDR2 are SGHVS and FQNEAQ. V shed 11 bases and J shed 1 base, with 15 bases lying between them. The CDR3, as DNA: TGTGCCGGAGGGGGTCTAGCATCCTACAATGAGCAGTTCTTC. Its protein product is CAGGGLASYNEQFF.

The chain uses TRBV10-3 and TRBJ1-1; 8 positions match TRBD1. This CDR3 is built from 16 residues. With V trimmed by 3 bases and J by 2 bases, 8 bases remained unmatched. Germline V gives CDR1 ENHRY, CDR2 SYGVKD. Here the CDR3 reads CAISDAQGGVNTEAFF. CDR3 bases: TGTGCCATCAGTGATGCACAGGGGGGCGTTAACACTGAAGCTTTCTTT.